This T cell receptor (beta chain) appears in the sequencing data of a study of cytomegalovirus exposure and HLA in healthy donors. Study-wide points: Several of the most significant clusters appeared, in a later analysis, to be linked to common viral pathogens. An Asian-associated ancestry cluster reportedly showed fewer N-insertions than the approximately 700-donor mean in a later analysis.

The CDR3 runs 16 residues. CDR1 and CDR2 from the germline V gene are SQVTM and ANQGSEA. With V trimmed by 3 bases and J by 7 bases, 16 bases remained unmatched. Healthy bone marrow donors made up the cohort. The PCR employed 60 Vbeta primers together with 13 Jbeta primers. Study processing details: Counted up in a later analysis, unique TCR beta chains came to around 80 million, with some 9.9 million shared. Using immunoSEQ multiplex PCR, the repertoire was profiled, and TCRdb retains in-frame clones only, with some absent. V, J and clone size were drawn from that table, and D and trimming were deduced from the DNA. The table has around 90,000 clones, around 59% seen once. This clone was recorded a few times. The antigen remains unidentified.

This chain connects TRBV29-1 to TRBJ2-5, with 8 bases aligning to TRBD2. Material for sequencing was PBMCs. This sequence originates from a human donor in good health. For the CDR3, the DNA is TGCAGCGTTGACTCCAACGAAGGCGGGGGGTACGGGACCCAGTACTTC. Translation gives CSVDSNEGGGYGTQYF.